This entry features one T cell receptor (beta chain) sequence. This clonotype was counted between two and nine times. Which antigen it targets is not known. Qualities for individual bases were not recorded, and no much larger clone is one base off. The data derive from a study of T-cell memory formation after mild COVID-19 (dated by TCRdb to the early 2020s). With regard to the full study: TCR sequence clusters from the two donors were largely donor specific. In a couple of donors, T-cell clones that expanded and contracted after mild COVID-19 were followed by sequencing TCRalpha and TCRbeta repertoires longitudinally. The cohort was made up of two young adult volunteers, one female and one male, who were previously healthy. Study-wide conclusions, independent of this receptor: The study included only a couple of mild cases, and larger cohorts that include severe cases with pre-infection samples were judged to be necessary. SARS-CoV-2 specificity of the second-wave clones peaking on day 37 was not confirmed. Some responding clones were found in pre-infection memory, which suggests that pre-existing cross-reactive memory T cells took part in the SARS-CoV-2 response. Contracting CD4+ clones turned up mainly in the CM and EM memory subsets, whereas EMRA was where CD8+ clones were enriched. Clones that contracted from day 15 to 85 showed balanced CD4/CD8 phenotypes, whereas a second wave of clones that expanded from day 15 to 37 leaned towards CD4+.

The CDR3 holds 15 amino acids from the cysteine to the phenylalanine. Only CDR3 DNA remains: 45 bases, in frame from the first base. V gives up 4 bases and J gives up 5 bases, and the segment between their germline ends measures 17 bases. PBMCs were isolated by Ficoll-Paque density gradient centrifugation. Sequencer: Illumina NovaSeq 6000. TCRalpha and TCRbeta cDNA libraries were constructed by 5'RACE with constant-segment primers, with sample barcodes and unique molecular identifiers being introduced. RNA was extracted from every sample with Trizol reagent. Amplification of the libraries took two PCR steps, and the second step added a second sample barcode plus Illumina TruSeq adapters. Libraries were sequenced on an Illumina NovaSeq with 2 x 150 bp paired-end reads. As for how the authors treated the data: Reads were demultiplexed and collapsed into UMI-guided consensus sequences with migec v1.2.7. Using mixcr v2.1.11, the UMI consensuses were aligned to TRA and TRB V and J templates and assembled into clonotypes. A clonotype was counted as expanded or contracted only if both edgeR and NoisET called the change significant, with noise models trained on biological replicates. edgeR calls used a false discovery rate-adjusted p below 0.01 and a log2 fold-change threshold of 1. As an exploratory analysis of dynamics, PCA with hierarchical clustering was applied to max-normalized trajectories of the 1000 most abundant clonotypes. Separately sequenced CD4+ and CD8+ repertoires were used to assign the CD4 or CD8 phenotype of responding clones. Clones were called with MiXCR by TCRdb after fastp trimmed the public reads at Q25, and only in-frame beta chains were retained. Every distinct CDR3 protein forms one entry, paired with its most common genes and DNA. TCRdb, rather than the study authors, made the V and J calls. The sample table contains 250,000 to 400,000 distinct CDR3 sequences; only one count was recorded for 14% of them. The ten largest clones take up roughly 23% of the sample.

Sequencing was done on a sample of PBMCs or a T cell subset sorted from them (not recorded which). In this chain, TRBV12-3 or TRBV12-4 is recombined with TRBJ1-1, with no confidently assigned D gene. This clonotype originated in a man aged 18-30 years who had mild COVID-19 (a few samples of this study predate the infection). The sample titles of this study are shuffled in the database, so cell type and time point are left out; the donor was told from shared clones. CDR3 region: CASSSSPRRRTEAFF. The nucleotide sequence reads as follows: TGTGCCAGCAGTTCATCCCCCAGGCGGCGGACTGAAGCTTTCTTT.